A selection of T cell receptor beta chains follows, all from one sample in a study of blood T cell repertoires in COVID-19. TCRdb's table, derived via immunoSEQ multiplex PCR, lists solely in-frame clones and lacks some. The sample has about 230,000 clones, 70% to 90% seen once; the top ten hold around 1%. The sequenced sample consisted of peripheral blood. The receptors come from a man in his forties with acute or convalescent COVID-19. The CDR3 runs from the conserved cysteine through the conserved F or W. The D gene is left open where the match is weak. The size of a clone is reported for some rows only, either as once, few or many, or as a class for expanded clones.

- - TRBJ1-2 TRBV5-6 CASSSQRGARSCTF TGTGCCAGCAGCTCCCAGCGGGGGGCTCGATCCTGCACCTTC
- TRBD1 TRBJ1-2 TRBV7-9 CASSWYQGDDTF TGTGCCAGCAGCTGGTACCAGGGGGACGACACCTTC
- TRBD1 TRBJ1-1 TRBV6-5 CASSRQGANTEAFF TGTGCCAGCAGCCGACAGGGGGCAAACACTGAAGCTTTCTTT
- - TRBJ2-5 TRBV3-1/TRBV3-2 CASSQVSGQETQYF TGTGCCAGCAGCCAAGTAAGCGGGCAAGAGACCCAGTACTTC
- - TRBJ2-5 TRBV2 CASSEGGASETQYF TGTGCCAGCAGTGAGGGGGGGGCCAGTGAGACCCAGTACTTC
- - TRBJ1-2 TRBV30 CAWSQGLGGYTF TGTGCCTGGAGTCAAGGACTGGGGGGCTACACCTTC
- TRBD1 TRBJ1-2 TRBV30 CAWSLRTGWGYTF TGTGCCTGGAGTCTTAGGACAGGATGGGGCTACACCTTC
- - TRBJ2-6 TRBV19 CASSIGRKISGANVLTF TGTGCCAGTAGTATCGGCAGGAAAATCTCTGGGGCCAACGTCCTGACTTTC
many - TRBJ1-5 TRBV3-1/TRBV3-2 CASSQGQHNQPQHF TGTGCCAGCAGCCAAGGACAGCACAATCAGCCCCAGCATTTT
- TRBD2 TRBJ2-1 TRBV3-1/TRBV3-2 CASSQLAGGNEQFF TGTGCCAGCAGCCAACTAGCGGGGGGGAATGAGCAGTTCTTC
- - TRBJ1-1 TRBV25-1 CASRFGGLVNTEAFF TGTGCCAGCAGGTTCGGGGGGCTGGTGAACACTGAAGCTTTCTTT
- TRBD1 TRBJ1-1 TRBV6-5 CASRRQGAGEAFF TGTGCCAGCCGGAGACAGGGGGCAGGAGAAGCTTTCTTT
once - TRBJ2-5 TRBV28 CASTNLLKAGTRRAQYF TGTGCCAGTACAAACCTTCTTAAGGCGGGGACCCGTCGGGCCCAGTACTTC
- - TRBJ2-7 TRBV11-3 CASSLQGGVEQYF TGTGCCAGCAGCTTACAGGGGGGCGTCGAGCAGTACTTC
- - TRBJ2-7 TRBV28 CASSPRKGLGPNEQYF TGTGCCAGCAGCCCCAGGAAGGGGTTAGGCCCAAACGAGCAGTACTTC
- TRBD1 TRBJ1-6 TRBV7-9 CASSPGTENSPLHF TGTGCCAGCAGCCCCGGGACAGAGAATTCACCCCTCCACTTT
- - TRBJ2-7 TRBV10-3 CAIRSDRSYEQYF TGTGCCATCAGGTCAGACAGGAGCTACGAGCAGTACTTC
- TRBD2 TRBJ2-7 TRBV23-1 CAIGTTKRRGLGGIRNYEQYF TGCGCCATCGGGACTACCAAGCGGAGAGGTCTCGGTGGGATACGCAACTACGAGCAGTACTTC
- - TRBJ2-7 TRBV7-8 CASSPYGRSYEQYF TGTGCCAGCAGCCCCTACGGGAGATCCTACGAGCAGTACTTC
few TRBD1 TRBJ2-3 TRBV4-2 CASSPSGGVAETGPGQYF TGTGCCAGCAGCCCCTCTGGGGGTGTCGCCGAGACAGGGCCAGGGCAGTATTTT
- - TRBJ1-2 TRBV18 CASSPQRGQTSGYGYTF TGTGCCAGCTCACCCCAAAGAGGACAGACATCTGGCTATGGCTACACCTTC
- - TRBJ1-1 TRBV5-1 CASSPTLTTEGTEAFF TGCGCCAGCAGCCCTACTCTGACAACGGAGGGCACTGAAGCTTTCTTT
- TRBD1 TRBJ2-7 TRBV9 CASSASPQGANEQYF TGTGCCAGCAGCGCCTCTCCCCAGGGGGCTAACGAGCAGTACTTC
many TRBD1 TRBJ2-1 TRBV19 CASSTAGQGINEQFF TGTGCCAGTTCTACCGCGGGACAGGGGATAAATGAGCAGTTCTTC
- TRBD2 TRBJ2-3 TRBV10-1 CASSSGLAGDTQYF TGCGCCAGCAGTTCGGGACTAGCAGGGGATACGCAGTATTTT
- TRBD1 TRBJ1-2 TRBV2 CASRETGYGYTF TGTGCCAGCAGAGAGACAGGGTATGGCTACACCTTC
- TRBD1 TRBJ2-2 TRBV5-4 CASSLRTGSTGELFF TGTGCCAGCAGCTTGCGGACAGGGAGCACCGGGGAGCTGTTTTTT
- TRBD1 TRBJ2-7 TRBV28 CASSSGQGGIHEQYF TGTGCCAGCAGTTCTGGACAGGGAGGTATCCACGAGCAGTACTTC
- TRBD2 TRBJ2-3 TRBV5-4 CATGRTSGGAALRAQYF TGTGCCACAGGAAGGACTAGCGGGGGGGCTGCCCTTCGGGCGCAGTATTTT
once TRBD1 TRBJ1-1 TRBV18 CASSPGQGAYEAFF TGTGCCAGCTCACCTGGACAGGGGGCTTACGAAGCTTTCTTT
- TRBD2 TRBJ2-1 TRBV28 CASSLRGSGGAMNEQFF TGTGCCAGCAGTTTACGCGGTAGCGGGGGGGCCATGAATGAGCAGTTCTTC
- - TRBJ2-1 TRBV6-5 CASSSGRGNYNEQFF TGTGCCAGCTCTTCCGGACGGGGAAACTACAATGAGCAGTTCTTC
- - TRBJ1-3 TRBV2 CASSAGHFSGNTIYF TGTGCCAGCAGTGCGGGACACTTCTCTGGAAACACCATATATTTT
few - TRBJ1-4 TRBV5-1 CASSLAGGRTNEKLFF TGCGCCAGCAGCTTGGCCGGGGGGAGGACTAATGAAAAACTGTTTTTT
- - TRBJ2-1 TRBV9 CASSVGAGYNEQFF TGTGCCAGCAGCGTAGGGGCGGGTTACAATGAGCAGTTCTTC
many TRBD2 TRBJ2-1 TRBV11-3 CASSFGLAGGHEQFF TGTGCCAGCAGTTTTGGACTAGCGGGGGGGCATGAGCAGTTCTTC
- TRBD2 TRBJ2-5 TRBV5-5 CASSATSGGKNGETQYF TGTGCCAGCAGCGCGACTAGCGGGGGGAAAAATGGGGAGACCCAGTACTTC
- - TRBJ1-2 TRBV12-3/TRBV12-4 CASSLNTNYGYTF TGTGCCAGCAGTTTGAACACCAACTATGGCTACACCTTC
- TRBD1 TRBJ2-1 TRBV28 CASSAGGYEQFF TGTGCCAGCAGCGCAGGGGGTTATGAGCAGTTCTTC
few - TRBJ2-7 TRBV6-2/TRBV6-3 CASSYSPEGVPSYEQYF TGTGCCAGCAGCTACTCCCCCGAGGGCGTCCCCTCCTACGAGCAGTACTTC
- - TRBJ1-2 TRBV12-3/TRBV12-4 CASTKEAVEGYTF TGTGCCAGCACCAAAGAGGCAGTAGAAGGCTACACCTTC
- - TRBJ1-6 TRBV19 CALGGSTLFASPLHF TGTGCTCTCGGGGGGAGTACCCTCTTCGCTTCACCCCTCCACTTT
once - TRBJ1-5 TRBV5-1 CASSLGTNKGINQPQHF TGCGCCAGCAGCCTAGGGACAAACAAGGGAATCAATCAGCCCCAGCATTTT
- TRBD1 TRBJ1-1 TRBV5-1 CASSPLGQGGTEAFF TGCGCCAGCAGCCCCTTAGGACAGGGAGGGACTGAAGCTTTCTTT
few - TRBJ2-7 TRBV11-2 CASSLHGGTYEQYF TGTGCCAGCAGCTTACACGGCGGGACCTACGAGCAGTACTTC
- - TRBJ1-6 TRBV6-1 CASSEGPWADNSPLHF TGTGCCAGCAGTGAGGGTCCGTGGGCAGACAATTCACCCCTCCACTTT
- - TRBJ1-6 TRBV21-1 CASLPTDRGYSPLHF TGTGCCAGCCTACCTACCGACAGGGGCTATTCACCCCTCCACTTT
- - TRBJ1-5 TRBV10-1 CAGLQPQHF TGCGCCGGTCTACAGCCCCAGCATTTT
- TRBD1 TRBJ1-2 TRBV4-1 CASSRTGNYGYTF TGCGCCAGCAGCCGGACAGGCAACTATGGCTACACCTTC
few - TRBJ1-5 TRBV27 CASSRTDQPQHF TGTGCCAGCAGCCGCACAGATCAGCCCCAGCATTTT
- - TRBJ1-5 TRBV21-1 CASRDQGVSNQPQHF TGTGCCAGCCGGGACCAGGGGGTGAGCAATCAGCCCCAGCATTTT